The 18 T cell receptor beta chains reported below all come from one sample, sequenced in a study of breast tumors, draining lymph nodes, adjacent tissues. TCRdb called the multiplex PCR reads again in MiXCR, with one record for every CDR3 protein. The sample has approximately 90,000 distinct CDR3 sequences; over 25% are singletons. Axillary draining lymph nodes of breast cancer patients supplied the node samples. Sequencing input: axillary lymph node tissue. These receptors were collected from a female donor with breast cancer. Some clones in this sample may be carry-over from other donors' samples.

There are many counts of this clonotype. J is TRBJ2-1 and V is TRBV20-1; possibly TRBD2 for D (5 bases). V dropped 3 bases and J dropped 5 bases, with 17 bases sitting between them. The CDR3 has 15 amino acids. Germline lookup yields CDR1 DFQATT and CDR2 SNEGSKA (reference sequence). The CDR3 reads CSASPFFRGNNEQFF. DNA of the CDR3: TGCAGTGCTAGCCCCTTTTTTAGAGGGAACAATGAGCAGTTCTTC.

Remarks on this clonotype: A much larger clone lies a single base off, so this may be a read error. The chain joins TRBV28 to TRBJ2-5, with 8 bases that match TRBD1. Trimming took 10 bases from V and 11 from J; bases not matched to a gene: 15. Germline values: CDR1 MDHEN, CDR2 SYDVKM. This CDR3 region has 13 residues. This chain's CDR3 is CATWTGRSYGQYF. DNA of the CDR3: TGTGCCACCTGGACAGGGAGATCCTACGGGCAGTACTTC.

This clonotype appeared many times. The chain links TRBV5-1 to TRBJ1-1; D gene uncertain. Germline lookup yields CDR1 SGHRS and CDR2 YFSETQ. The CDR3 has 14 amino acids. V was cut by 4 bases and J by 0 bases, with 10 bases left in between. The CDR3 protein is CASSNYEMNTEAFF. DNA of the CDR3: TGCGCCAGCAGCAACTATGAAATGAACACTGAAGCTTTCTTT.

The CDR3 DNA sequence: TGTGCCAGCAGCTACTCGGGGCGGGGTTACGAGCAGTACTTC. Translating gives CASSYSGRGYEQYF. The rearrangement links TRBV7-6 to TRBJ2-7, with D perhaps matching TRBD2 (6 bases). Germline V gene sequence: CDR1 SGHVS, CDR2 FNYEAQ. The length of the CDR3 is 14 residues. V was trimmed by 4 bases and J by 4 bases, leaving 14 bases between them.

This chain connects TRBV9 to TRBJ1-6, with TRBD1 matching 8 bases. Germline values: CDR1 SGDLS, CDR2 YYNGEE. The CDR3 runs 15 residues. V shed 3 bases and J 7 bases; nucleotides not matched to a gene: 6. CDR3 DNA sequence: TGTGCCAGCAGCGCCCAGACAGGGGTCAATTCACCCCTCCACTTT. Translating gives CASSAQTGVNSPLHF.

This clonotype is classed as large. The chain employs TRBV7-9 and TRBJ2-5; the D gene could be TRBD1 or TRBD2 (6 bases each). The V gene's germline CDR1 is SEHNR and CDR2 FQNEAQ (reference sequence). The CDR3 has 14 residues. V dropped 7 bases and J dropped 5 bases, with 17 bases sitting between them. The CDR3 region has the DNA TGTGCCAGCAACAACAGGGACTCTTGGGAGACCCAGTACTTC. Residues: CASNNRDSWETQYF.

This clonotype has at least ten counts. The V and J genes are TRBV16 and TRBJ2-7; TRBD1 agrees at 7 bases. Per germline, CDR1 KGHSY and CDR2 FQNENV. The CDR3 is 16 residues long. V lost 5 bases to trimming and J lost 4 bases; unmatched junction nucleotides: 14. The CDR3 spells CASSMAGRGTLYEQYF. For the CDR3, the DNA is TGTGCCAGCAGCATGGCGGGCAGGGGGACCTTGTACGAGCAGTACTTC.

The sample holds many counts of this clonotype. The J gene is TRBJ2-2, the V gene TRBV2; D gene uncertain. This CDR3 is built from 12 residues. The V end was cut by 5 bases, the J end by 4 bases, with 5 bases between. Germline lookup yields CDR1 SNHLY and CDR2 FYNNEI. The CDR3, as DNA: TGTGCCAGCAGTTTTAGCACCGGGGAGCTGTTTTTT. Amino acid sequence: CASSFSTGELFF.

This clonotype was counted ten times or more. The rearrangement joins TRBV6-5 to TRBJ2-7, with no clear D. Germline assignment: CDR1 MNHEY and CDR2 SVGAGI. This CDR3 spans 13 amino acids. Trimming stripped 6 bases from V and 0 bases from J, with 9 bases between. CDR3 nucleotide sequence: TGTGCCAGCAGCCTGACGGTCTCCTACGAGCAGTACTTC. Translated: CASSLTVSYEQYF.

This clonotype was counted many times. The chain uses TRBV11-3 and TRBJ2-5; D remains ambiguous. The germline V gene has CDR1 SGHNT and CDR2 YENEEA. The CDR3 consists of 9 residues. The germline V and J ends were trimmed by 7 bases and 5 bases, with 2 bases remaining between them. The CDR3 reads CASIETQYF. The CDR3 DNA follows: TGTGCCAGCATTGAGACCCAGTACTTC.

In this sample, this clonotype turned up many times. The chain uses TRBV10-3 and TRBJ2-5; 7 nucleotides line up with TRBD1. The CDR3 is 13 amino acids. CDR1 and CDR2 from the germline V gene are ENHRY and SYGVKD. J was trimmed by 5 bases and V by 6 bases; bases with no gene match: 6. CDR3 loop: CAIRDDRAETQYF. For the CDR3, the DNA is TGTGCCATCAGGGATGACAGGGCGGAGACCCAGTACTTC.

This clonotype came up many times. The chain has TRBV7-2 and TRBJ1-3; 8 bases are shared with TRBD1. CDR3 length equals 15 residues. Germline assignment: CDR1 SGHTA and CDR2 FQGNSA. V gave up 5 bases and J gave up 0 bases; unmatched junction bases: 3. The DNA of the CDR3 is TGTGCCAGCAGCATGACAGGGGACTCTGGAAACACCATATATTTT. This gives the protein CASSMTGDSGNTIYF.

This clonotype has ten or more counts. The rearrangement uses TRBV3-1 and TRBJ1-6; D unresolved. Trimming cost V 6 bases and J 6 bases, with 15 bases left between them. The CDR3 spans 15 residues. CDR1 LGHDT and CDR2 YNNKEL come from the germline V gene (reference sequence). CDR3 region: CASSPKPTGNSPLHF. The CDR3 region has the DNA TGTGCCAGCAGTCCTAAACCGACGGGTAATTCACCCCTCCACTTT.

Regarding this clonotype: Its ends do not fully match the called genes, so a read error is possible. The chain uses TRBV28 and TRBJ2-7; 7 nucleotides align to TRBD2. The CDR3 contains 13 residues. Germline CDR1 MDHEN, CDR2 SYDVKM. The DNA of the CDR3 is TGTGCCAGCAGTTTGGTACTAGCGAACGAGCAGCACTTC. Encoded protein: CASSLVLANEQHF.

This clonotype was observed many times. DNA for the CDR3: TGTGCCAGCGGGAGATTAAACGAGCAGTACTTC. Translation gives CASGRLNEQYF. The V call is TRBV28, the J call TRBJ2-7, with D possibly TRBD2 on 5 matching bases. The CDR3 length is 11 residues. Looked up from germline, CDR1 is MDHEN and CDR2 is SYDVKM. Trimming stripped 8 bases from V and 5 bases from J, with 10 bases between.

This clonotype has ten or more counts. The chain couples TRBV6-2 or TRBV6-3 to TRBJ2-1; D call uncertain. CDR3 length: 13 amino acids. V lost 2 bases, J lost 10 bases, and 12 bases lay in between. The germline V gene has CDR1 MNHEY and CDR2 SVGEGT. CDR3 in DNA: TGTGCCAGCAGTTACCTAGGTTTACGGGAGCAGTTCTTC. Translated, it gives CASSYLGLREQFF.

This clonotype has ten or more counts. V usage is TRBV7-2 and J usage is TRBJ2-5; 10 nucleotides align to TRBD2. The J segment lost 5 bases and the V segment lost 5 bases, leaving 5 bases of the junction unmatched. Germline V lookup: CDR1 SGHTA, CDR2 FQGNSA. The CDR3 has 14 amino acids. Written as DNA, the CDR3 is TGTGCCAGCAGCAAGCAACTAGCGGGGGAGACCCAGTACTTC. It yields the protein CASSKQLAGETQYF. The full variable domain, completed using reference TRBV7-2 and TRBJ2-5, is GAGVSQSPSNKVTEKGKDVELRCDPISGHTALYWYRQSLGQGLEFLIYFQGNSAPDKSGLPSDRFSAERTGGSVSTLTIQRTQQEDSAVYLCASSKQLAGETQYFGPGTRLLVL.

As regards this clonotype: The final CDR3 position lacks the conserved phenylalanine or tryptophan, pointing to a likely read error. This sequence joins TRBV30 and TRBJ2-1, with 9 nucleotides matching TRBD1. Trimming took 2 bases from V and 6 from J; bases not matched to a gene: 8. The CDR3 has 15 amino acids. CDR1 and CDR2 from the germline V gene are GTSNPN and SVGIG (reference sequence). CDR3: CAWSIPGTGSNEQFL. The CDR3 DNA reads TGTGCCTGGAGTATACCCGGGACAGGGAGCAATGAGCAGTTCCTC.